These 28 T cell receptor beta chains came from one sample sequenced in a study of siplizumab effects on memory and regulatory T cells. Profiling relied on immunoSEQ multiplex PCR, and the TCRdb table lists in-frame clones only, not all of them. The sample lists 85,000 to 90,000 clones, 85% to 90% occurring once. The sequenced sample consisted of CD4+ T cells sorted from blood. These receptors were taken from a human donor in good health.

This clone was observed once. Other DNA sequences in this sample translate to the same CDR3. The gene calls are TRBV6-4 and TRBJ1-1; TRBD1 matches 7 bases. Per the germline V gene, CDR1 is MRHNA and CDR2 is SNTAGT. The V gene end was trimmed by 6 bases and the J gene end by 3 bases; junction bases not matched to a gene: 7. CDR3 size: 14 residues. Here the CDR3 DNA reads TGTGCCAGCAGACGGGACAGAGAATACACTGAAGCTTTCTTT. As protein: CASRRDREYTEAFF.

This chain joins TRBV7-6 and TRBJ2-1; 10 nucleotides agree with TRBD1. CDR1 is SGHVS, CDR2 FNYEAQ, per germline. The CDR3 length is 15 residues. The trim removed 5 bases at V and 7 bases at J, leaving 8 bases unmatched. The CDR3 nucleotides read TGTGCCAGCAGCGACAGACAGGGGGCGTGGAATGAGCAGTTCTTC. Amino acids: CASSDRQGAWNEQFF.

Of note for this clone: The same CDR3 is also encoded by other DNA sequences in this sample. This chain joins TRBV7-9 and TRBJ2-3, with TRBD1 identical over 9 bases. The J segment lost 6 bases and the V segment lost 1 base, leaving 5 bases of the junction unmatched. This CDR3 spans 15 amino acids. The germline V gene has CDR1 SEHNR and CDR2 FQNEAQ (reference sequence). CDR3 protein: CASSLGLQGADTQYF. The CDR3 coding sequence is TGTGCCAGCAGCTTAGGGCTACAGGGGGCGGATACGCAGTATTTT. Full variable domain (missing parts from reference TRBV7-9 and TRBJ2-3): DTGVSQNPRHKITKRGQNVTFRCDPISEHNRLYWYRQTLGQGPEFLTYFQNEAQLEKSRLLSDRFSAERPKGSFSTLEIQRTEQGDSAMYLCASSLGLQGADTQYFGPGTRLTVL.

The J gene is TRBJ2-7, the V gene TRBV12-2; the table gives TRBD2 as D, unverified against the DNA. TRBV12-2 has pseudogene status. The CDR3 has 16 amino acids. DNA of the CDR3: TGTGCAAGTCGCCCAGCGGGTTCGGGAGGGCCCCACGAGCAGTACTTC. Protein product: CASRPAGSGGPHEQYF.

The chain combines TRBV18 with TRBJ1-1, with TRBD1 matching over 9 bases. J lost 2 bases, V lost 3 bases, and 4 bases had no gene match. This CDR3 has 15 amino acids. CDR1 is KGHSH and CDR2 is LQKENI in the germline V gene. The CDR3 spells CASSPTGGRNTEAFF. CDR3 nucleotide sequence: TGTGCCAGCTCACCGACAGGGGGGCGAAACACTGAAGCTTTCTTT.

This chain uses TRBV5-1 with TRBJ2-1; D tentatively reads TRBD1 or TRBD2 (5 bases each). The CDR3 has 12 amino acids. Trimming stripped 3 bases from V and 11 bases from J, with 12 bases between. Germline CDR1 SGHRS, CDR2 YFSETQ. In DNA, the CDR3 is TGCGCCAGCAGCTGGGGGACGTCTCAGCAGTTCTTC. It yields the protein CASSWGTSQQFF.

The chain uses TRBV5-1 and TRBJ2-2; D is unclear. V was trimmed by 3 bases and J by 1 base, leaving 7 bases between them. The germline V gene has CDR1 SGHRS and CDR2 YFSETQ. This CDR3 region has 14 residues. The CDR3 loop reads CASSSKLNTGELFF. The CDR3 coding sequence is TGCGCCAGCAGCTCTAAACTGAACACCGGGGAGCTGTTTTTT.

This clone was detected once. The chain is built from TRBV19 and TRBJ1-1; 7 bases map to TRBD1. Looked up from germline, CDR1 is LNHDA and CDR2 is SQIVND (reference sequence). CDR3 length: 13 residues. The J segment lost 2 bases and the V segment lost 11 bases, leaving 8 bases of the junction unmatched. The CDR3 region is CAVIRDSNTEAFF. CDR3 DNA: TGTGCCGTCATTCGGGACAGCAACACTGAAGCTTTCTTT. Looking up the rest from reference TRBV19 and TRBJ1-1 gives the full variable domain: DGGITQSPKYLFRKEGQNVTLSCEQNLNHDAMYWYRQDPGQGLRLIYYSQIVNDFQKGDIAEGYSVSREKKESFPLTVTSAQKNPTAFYLCAVIRDSNTEAFFGQGTRLTVV.

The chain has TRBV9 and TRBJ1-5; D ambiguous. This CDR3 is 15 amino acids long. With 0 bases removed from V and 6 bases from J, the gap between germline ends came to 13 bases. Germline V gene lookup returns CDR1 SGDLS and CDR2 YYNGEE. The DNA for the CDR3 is TGTGCCAGCAGCGTAGGTCCAGGTAGAGGTCAGCCCCAGCATTTT. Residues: CASSVGPGRGQPQHF.

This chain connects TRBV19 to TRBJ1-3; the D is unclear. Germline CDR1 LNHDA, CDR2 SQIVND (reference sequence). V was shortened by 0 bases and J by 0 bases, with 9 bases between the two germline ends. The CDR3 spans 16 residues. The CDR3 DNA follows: TGTGCCAGTAGTATAGATCTATCGATCTCTGGAAACACCATATATTTT. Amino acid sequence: CASSIDLSISGNTIYF.

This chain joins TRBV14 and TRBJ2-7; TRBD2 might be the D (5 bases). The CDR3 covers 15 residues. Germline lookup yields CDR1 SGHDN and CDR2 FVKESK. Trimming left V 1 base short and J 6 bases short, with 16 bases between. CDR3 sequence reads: CASSQATWTFGEQYF. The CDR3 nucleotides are TGTGCCAGCAGCCAAGCTACCTGGACTTTCGGCGAGCAGTACTTC.

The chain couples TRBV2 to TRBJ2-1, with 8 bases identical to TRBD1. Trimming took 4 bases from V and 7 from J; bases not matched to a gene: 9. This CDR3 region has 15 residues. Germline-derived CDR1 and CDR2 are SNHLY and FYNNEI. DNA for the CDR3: TGTGCCAGCAGTGTGGGGCAGGGGGCTCGAAATGAGCAGTTCTTC. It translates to CASSVGQGARNEQFF.

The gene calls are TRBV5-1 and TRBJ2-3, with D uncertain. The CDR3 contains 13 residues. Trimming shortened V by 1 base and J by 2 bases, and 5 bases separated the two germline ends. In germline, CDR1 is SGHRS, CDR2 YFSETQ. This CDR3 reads CASSLYVTDTQYF. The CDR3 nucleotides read TGCGCCAGCAGCTTGTATGTCACAGATACGCAGTATTTT.

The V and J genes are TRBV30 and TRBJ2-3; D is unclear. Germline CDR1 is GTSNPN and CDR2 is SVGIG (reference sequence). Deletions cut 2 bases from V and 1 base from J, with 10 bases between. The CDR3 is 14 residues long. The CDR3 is CAWSTGLGTDTQYF. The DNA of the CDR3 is TGTGCCTGGAGTACCGGTCTGGGCACAGATACGCAGTATTTT.

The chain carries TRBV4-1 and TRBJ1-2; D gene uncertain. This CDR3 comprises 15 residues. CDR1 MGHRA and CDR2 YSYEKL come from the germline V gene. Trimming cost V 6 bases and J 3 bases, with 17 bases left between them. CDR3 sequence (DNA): TGCGCCAGCAGTCACTACAGCTTAATAGACTATGGCTACACCTTC. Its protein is CASSHYSLIDYGYTF.

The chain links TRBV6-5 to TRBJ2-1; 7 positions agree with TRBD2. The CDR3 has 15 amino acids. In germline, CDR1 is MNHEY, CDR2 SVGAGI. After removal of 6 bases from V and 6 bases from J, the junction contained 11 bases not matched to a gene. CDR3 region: CASSSSGARANEQFF. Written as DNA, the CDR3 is TGTGCCAGCAGCTCTAGCGGAGCTCGGGCCAATGAGCAGTTCTTC.

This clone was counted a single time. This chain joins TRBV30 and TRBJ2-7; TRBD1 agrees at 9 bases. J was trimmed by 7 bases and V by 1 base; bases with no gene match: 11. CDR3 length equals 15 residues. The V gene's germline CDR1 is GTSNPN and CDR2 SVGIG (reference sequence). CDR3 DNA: TGTGCCTGGAGTGGCCGGGACAGGGTCCTAGGGGAGCAGTACTTC. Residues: CAWSGRDRVLGEQYF.

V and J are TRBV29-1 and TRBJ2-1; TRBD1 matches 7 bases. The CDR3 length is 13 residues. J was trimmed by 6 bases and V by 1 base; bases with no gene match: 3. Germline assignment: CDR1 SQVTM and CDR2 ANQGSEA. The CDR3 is CSVEGQGINEQFF. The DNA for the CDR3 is TGCAGCGTTGAAGGACAGGGTATCAATGAGCAGTTCTTC.

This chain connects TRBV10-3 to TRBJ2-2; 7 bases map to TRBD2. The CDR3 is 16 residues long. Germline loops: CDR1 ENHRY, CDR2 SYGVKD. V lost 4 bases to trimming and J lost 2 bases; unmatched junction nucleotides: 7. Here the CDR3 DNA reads TGTGCCATCAGTGGGACTAGGAGCCTAAACACCGGGGAGCTGTTTTTT. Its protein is CAISGTRSLNTGELFF.

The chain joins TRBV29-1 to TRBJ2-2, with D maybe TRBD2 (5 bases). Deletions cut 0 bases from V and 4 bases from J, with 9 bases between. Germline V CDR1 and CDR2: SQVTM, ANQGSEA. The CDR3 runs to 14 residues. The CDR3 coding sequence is TGCAGCGTTGAAGATGCTAGCCGCACCGGGGAGCTGTTTTTT. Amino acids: CSVEDASRTGELFF.

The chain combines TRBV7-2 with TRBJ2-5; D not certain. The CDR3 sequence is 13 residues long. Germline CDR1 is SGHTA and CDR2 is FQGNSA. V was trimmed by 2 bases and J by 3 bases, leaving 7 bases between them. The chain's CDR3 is CASSLRKEETQYF. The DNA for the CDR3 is TGTGCCAGCAGCTTACGAAAAGAAGAGACCCAGTACTTC. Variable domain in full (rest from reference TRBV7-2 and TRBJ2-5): GAGVSQSPSNKVTEKGKDVELRCDPISGHTALYWYRQSLGQGLEFLIYFQGNSAPDKSGLPSDRFSAERTGGSVSTLTIQRTQQEDSAVYLCASSLRKEETQYFGPGTRLLVL.

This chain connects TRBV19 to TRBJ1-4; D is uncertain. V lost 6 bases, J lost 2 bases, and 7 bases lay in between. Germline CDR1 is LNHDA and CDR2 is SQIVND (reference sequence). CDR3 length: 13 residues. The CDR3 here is CASRGRTNEKLFF. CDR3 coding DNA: TGTGCCAGTAGGGGGAGGACTAATGAAAAACTGTTTTTT.

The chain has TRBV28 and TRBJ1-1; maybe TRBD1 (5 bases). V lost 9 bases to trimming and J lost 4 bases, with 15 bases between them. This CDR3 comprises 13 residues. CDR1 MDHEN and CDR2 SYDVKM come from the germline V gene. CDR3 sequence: CASSMGGSTEAFF. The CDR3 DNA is TGTGCCAGTTCGATGGGGGGTTCCACTGAAGCTTTCTTT. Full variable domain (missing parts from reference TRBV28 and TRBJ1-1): DVKVTQSSRYLVKRTGEKVFLECVQDMDHENMFWYRQDPGLGLRLIYFSYDVKMKEKGDIPEGYSVSREKKERFSLILESASTNQTSMYLCASSMGGSTEAFFGQGTRLTVV.

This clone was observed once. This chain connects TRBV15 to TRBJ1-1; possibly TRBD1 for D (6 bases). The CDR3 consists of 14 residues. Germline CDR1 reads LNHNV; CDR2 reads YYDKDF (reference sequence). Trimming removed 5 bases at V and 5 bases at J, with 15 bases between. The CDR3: CATSVTGLMTEAFF. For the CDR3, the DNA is TGTGCCACCAGCGTAACAGGGCTGATGACTGAAGCTTTCTTT.

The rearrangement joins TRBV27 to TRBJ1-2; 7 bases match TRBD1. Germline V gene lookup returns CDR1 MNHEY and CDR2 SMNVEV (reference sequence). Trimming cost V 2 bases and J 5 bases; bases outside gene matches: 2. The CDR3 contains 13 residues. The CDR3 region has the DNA TGTGCCAGCAGTTTAAACAGGGGATATGGCTACACCTTC. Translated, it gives CASSLNRGYGYTF.

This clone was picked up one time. The CDR3 DNA reads as TGCAGCGTTCGGGACGGGAGACTAGATACGCAGTATTTT. It specifies CSVRDGRLDTQYF. The V gene is TRBV29-1, the J gene TRBJ2-3; D is possibly TRBD2 (6 bases). Trimming pared 5 bases from V and 5 bases from J, leaving 14 bases between. The CDR3 extends over 13 amino acids. Per germline, CDR1 SQVTM and CDR2 ANQGSEA.

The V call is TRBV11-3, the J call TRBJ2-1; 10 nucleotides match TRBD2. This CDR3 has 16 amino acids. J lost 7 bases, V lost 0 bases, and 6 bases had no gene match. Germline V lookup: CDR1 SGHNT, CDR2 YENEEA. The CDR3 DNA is TGTGCCAGCAGCTTAGAAACTAGCGGGGTACAGAATGAGCAGTTCTTC. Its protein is CASSLETSGVQNEQFF. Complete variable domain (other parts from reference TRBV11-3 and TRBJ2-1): EAGVVQSPRYKIIEKKQPVAFWCNPISGHNTLYWYLQNLGQGPELLIRYENEEAVDDSQLPKDRFSAERLKGVDSTLKIQPAELGDSAVYLCASSLETSGVQNEQFFGPGTRLTVL.

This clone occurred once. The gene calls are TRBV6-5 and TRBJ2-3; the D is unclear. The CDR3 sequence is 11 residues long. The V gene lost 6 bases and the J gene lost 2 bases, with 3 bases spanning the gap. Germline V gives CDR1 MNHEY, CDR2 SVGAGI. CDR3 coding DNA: TGTGCCAGCAGCCACACAGATACGCAGTATTTT. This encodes CASSHTDTQYF.